This T cell receptor beta chain derives from a study of Ad26.COV2.S vaccination and SARS-CoV-2 variants. Germline-derived CDR1 and CDR2 are SNHLY and FYNNEI. CDR3 size: 17 residues. V gave up 6 bases and J gave up 0 bases, with 20 bases separating them. The assay was immunoSEQ multiplex PCR, and TCRdb's table has in-frame clones only and misses some. Among hundreds of thousands of clones listed, roughly 90% were seen once. The treatment denotes: roughly 18 received Ad26.COV2.S at low or high dose, single or two shots; about 5 received placebo; per-sample allocation not given. The investigators took samples on day 63 after the first vaccine or placebo injection. This person who donated was an adult of 18-55 years in Boston. Study observations and caveats: Spike-specific TCR breadth ran higher among vaccine recipients than placebo recipients. It is possible that the TCR breadth and depth analyses underestimated the total T cell responses.

Note on this clone: Its specificity is unknown.

This TCR was recovered from a person between 18 and 65 years old who received the Ad26.COV2.S COVID-19 vaccine or a placebo. Sequenced here: peripheral blood, sampled in a trial of Ad26.COV2.S vaccine versus placebo. The chain is built from TRBV2 and TRBJ2-5; D not resolved. The CDR3 DNA follows: TGTGCCAGCAGGACCGGGCCATTGCAAACCTACCAAGAGACCCAGTACTTC. The encoded protein is CASRTGPLQTYQETQYF.